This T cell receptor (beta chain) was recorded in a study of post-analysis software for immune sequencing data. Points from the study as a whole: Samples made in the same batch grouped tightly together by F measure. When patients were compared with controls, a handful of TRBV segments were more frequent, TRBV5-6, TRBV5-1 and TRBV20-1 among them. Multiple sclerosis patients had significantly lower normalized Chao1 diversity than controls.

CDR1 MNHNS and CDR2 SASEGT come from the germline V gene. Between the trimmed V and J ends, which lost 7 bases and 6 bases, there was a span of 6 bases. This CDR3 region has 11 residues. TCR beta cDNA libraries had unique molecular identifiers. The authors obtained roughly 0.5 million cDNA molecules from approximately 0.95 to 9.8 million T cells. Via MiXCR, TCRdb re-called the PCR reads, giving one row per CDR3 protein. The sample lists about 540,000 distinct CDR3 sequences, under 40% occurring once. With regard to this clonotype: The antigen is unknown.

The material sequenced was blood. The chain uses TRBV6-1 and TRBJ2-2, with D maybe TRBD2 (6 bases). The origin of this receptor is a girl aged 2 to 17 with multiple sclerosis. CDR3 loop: CASKRAGELFF. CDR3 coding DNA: TGTGCCAGCAAGCGGGCCGGGGAGCTGTTTTTT.